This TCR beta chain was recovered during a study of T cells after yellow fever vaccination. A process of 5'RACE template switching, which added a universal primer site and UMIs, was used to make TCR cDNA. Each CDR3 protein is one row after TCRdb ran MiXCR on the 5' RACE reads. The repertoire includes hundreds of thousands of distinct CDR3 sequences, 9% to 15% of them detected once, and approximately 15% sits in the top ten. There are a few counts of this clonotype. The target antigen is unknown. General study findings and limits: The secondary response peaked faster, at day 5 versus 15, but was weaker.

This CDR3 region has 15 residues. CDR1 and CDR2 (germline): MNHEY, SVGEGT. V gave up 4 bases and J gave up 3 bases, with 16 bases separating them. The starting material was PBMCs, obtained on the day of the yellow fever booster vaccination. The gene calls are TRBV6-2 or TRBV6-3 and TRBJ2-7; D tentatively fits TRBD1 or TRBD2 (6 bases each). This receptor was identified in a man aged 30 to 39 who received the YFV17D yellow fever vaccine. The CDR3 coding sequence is TGTGCCAGCAGTTCTCCCCACGGGGGCGGCTACGAGCAGTACTTC. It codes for CASSSPHGGGYEQYF.